These T cell receptor beta chains were read from a single sample in a study of T cell clonotyping in hematopoietic cell transplantation. Repertoires were generated with immunoSEQ multiplex PCR, while TCRdb's copy carries only in-frame clones and drops some. Of 5,500 to 8,500 clones in the sample, 37% were seen once. The starting material was peripheral blood mononuclear cells, obtained 30 days after allogeneic stem cell transplant. Receptors originate from a female patient over 55 who had an allogeneic stem cell transplant, so the T cells may come from the graft donor. Some clones in this sample may be carry-over from other donors' samples. Both conserved end residues are part of each CDR3. Fields, in order: clone size, D gene, V gene, J gene, CDR3 protein, CDR3 DNA. A D gene is named only where the DNA matches it firmly. For some rows the clone size is stated as once, few or many, or as a class when expanded; others skip it.

clone_size: .
d_call: TRBD1
v_call: TRBV5-6
j_call: TRBJ1-2
cdr3_aa: CASLRGQADGYTF
cdr3_nt: TGTGCCAGCTTAAGGGGGCAGGCGGATGGCTACACCTTC

clone_size: .
d_call: TRBD1
v_call: TRBV28
j_call: TRBJ1-2
cdr3_aa: CASSLSGDSYGYTF
cdr3_nt: TGTGCCAGCAGTTTATCGGGGGACAGCTATGGCTACACCTTC

clone_size: .
d_call: .
v_call: TRBV30
j_call: TRBJ2-2
cdr3_aa: CAWRGRTKNTGELFF
cdr3_nt: TGTGCCTGGAGAGGCAGGACCAAGAACACCGGGGAGCTGTTTTTT

clone_size: .
d_call: TRBD1
v_call: TRBV7-6
j_call: TRBJ1-5
cdr3_aa: CASSLATGKLGDQPQHF
cdr3_nt: TGTGCCAGCAGCTTAGCGACAGGGAAGTTGGGCGATCAGCCCCAGCATTTT

clone_size: .
d_call: .
v_call: TRBV29-1
j_call: TRBJ2-5
cdr3_aa: CSVERRGQETQYF
cdr3_nt: TGCAGCGTTGAACGCAGAGGGCAAGAGACCCAGTACTTC

clone_size: few
d_call: .
v_call: TRBV5-6
j_call: TRBJ1-4
cdr3_aa: CASSFSGAVSEKLFF
cdr3_nt: TGTGCCAGCAGCTTCTCTGGGGCAGTTTCGGAAAAACTGTTTTTT

clone_size: few
d_call: .
v_call: TRBV29-1
j_call: TRBJ2-7
cdr3_aa: CSVEGGGHGQAYEQYF
cdr3_nt: TGCAGCGTAGAGGGGGGGGGACACGGACAGGCCTACGAGCAGTACTTC

clone_size: .
d_call: TRBD1
v_call: TRBV30
j_call: TRBJ1-6
cdr3_aa: CAWSDMTGRYNSPLHF
cdr3_nt: TGTGCCTGGAGTGACATGACAGGGAGATATAATTCACCCCTCCACTTT

clone_size: .
d_call: TRBD2
v_call: TRBV29-1
j_call: TRBJ2-4
cdr3_aa: CSVLQRDLTKNIQYF
cdr3_nt: TGCAGCGTCCTACAGCGGGATCTTACCAAAAACATTCAGTACTTC

clone_size: few
d_call: .
v_call: TRBV4-1
j_call: TRBJ2-3
cdr3_aa: CASSQAQRDTQYF
cdr3_nt: TGCGCCAGCAGCCAAGCTCAACGGGATACGCAGTATTTT

clone_size: .
d_call: .
v_call: TRBV6-5
j_call: TRBJ1-2
cdr3_aa: CATKIRSATYGYTF
cdr3_nt: TGTGCCACCAAGATCCGATCCGCAACGTATGGCTACACCTTC

clone_size: .
d_call: .
v_call: TRBV30
j_call: TRBJ1-1
cdr3_aa: CAWGPGVNTEAFF
cdr3_nt: TGTGCCTGGGGACCAGGAGTGAACACTGAAGCTTTCTTT

clone_size: .
d_call: .
v_call: TRBV6-5
j_call: TRBJ2-7
cdr3_aa: CASSYRGQNQQYF
cdr3_nt: TGTGCCAGCAGTTACCGTGGACAGAATCAGCAGTACTTC

clone_size: .
d_call: .
v_call: TRBV30
j_call: TRBJ1-5
cdr3_aa: CAWSIQGNEPQHF
cdr3_nt: TGTGCCTGGAGTATACAGGGTAATGAGCCCCAGCATTTT

clone_size: .
d_call: .
v_call: TRBV30
j_call: TRBJ1-1
cdr3_aa: CAWDAGGTEAFF
cdr3_nt: TGTGCCTGGGACGCGGGTGGGACTGAAGCTTTCTTT

clone_size: .
d_call: .
v_call: TRBV9
j_call: TRBJ1-2
cdr3_aa: CASSVASLTRVGYTF
cdr3_nt: TGTGCCAGCAGCGTAGCCTCCCTGACGCGAGTGGGCTACACCTTC

clone_size: .
d_call: .
v_call: TRBV7-2
j_call: TRBJ2-7
cdr3_aa: CASSFGGGLSYEQYF
cdr3_nt: TGTGCCAGCAGCTTTGGTGGGGGTCTCTCCTACGAGCAGTACTTC

clone_size: .
d_call: .
v_call: TRBV6-5
j_call: TRBJ1-6
cdr3_aa: CASSYRQDNSPLHF
cdr3_nt: TGTGCCAGCAGTTACCGGCAGGATAATTCACCCCTCCACTTT

clone_size: medium-sized
d_call: .
v_call: TRBV14
j_call: TRBJ2-5
cdr3_aa: CASSPRGLEETQYF
cdr3_nt: TGTGCCAGCAGTCCTCGGGGGTTGGAAGAGACCCAGTACTTC

clone_size: few
d_call: .
v_call: TRBV4-1
j_call: TRBJ2-5
cdr3_aa: CASSQGPRRFQETQYF
cdr3_nt: TGCGCCAGCAGCCAAGGCCCTAGGCGATTCCAAGAGACCCAGTACTTC

clone_size: .
d_call: .
v_call: TRBV4-1
j_call: TRBJ1-1
cdr3_aa: CASSQDGKGRMNTEAFF
cdr3_nt: TGCGCCAGCAGCCAAGATGGGAAGGGGAGGATGAACACTGAAGCTTTCTTT

clone_size: .
d_call: TRBD2
v_call: TRBV4-1
j_call: TRBJ2-7
cdr3_aa: CASSLHHLAESSYEQYF
cdr3_nt: TGCGCCAGCAGCCTTCACCATCTAGCGGAGAGCTCCTACGAGCAGTACTTC

clone_size: .
d_call: TRBD2
v_call: TRBV30
j_call: TRBJ2-7
cdr3_aa: CAWSVGSGTYYEQYF
cdr3_nt: TGTGCCTGGAGTGTTGGTAGCGGGACGTACTACGAGCAGTACTTC

clone_size: .
d_call: .
v_call: TRBV7-6
j_call: TRBJ2-5
cdr3_aa: CASSLARGETQYF
cdr3_nt: TGTGCCAGCAGCTTAGCTAGGGGCGAGACCCAGTACTTC

clone_size: .
d_call: .
v_call: TRBV29-1
j_call: TRBJ1-2
cdr3_aa: CSVAADSNYGYTF
cdr3_nt: TGCAGCGTTGCGGCAGACTCTAACTATGGCTACACCTTC

clone_size: .
d_call: .
v_call: TRBV4-1
j_call: TRBJ1-4
cdr3_aa: CASSQLGGELFF
cdr3_nt: TGCGCCAGCAGCCAGCTTGGAGGGGAACTGTTTTTT

clone_size: .
d_call: .
v_call: TRBV30
j_call: TRBJ1-6
cdr3_aa: CACLEGLSPLHF
cdr3_nt: TGTGCCTGCCTTGAGGGACTTTCACCCCTCCACTTT

clone_size: few
d_call: .
v_call: TRBV7-8
j_call: TRBJ1-6
cdr3_aa: CASSQPSGRSNSPLHF
cdr3_nt: TGTGCCAGCAGCCAACCCTCTGGTCGTTCAAATTCACCCCTCCACTTT

clone_size: .
d_call: .
v_call: TRBV25-1
j_call: TRBJ1-1
cdr3_aa: CASNDQGSTEAFF
cdr3_nt: TGTGCCAGCAATGACCAGGGGAGCACTGAAGCTTTCTTT

clone_size: few
d_call: .
v_call: TRBV5-5
j_call: TRBJ1-6
cdr3_aa: CASSLMEGNNSPLHF
cdr3_nt: TGTGCCAGCAGCTTGATGGAGGGAAATAATTCACCCCTCCACTTT

clone_size: .
d_call: TRBD1
v_call: TRBV6-5
j_call: TRBJ2-5
cdr3_aa: CASRGYQDRGETQYF
cdr3_nt: TGTGCCAGCAGGGGATATCAAGACAGGGGAGAGACCCAGTACTTC

clone_size: medium-sized
d_call: TRBD1
v_call: TRBV9
j_call: TRBJ1-6
cdr3_aa: CARGDSYNSPLHF
cdr3_nt: TGTGCCAGAGGGGACAGCTATAATTCACCCCTCCACTTT

clone_size: few
d_call: TRBD2
v_call: TRBV11-3
j_call: TRBJ2-7
cdr3_aa: CASSLGGGDREQYF
cdr3_nt: TGTGCCAGCAGCTTAGGGGGAGGGGATCGAGAGCAGTACTTC

clone_size: .
d_call: TRBD2
v_call: TRBV7-3
j_call: TRBJ2-5
cdr3_aa: CASSPLAGGLETQYF
cdr3_nt: TGTGCCAGCAGCCCTCTAGCGGGAGGGCTTGAGACCCAGTACTTC

clone_size: .
d_call: .
v_call: TRBV4-1
j_call: TRBJ2-7
cdr3_aa: CASSRGRGDSYEQYF
cdr3_nt: TGCGCCAGCAGCCGGGGACGGGGCGACTCCTACGAGCAGTACTTC

clone_size: .
d_call: .
v_call: TRBV6-5
j_call: TRBJ1-2
cdr3_aa: CASTSGRGIGGYTF
cdr3_nt: TGTGCCAGCACCTCCGGTCGGGGCATAGGTGGCTACACCTTC

clone_size: .
d_call: TRBD1
v_call: TRBV6-6
j_call: TRBJ2-3
cdr3_aa: CASSNSGTGSDTQYF
cdr3_nt: TGTGCCAGCAGCAACTCCGGGACAGGGTCGGATACGCAGTATTTT

clone_size: few
d_call: .
v_call: TRBV28
j_call: TRBJ1-6
cdr3_aa: CASTTWGQYAPLHF
cdr3_nt: TGTGCCAGCACCACCTGGGGTCAGTATGCACCCCTCCACTTT

clone_size: .
d_call: .
v_call: TRBV7-2
j_call: TRBJ2-7
cdr3_aa: CASSLLESYEQYF
cdr3_nt: TGTGCCAGCAGCTTACTGGAGAGCTACGAGCAGTACTTC

clone_size: .
d_call: .
v_call: TRBV30
j_call: TRBJ1-2
cdr3_aa: CAWLPDLAYGYTF
cdr3_nt: TGTGCCTGGCTTCCGGACTTAGCCTATGGCTACACCTTC

clone_size: .
d_call: .
v_call: TRBV6-5
j_call: TRBJ1-5
cdr3_aa: CASMRGRDQPQHF
cdr3_nt: TGTGCCAGCATGAGGGGGAGAGATCAGCCCCAGCATTTT

clone_size: .
d_call: .
v_call: TRBV30
j_call: TRBJ1-3
cdr3_aa: CACGSSGNTIYF
cdr3_nt: TGTGCCTGTGGAAGCTCTGGAAACACCATATATTTT

clone_size: few
d_call: .
v_call: TRBV6-6
j_call: TRBJ2-5
cdr3_aa: CASSYSHMGETQYF
cdr3_nt: TGTGCCAGCAGTTACTCCCATATGGGGGAGACCCAGTACTTC

clone_size: medium-sized
d_call: .
v_call: TRBV29-1
j_call: TRBJ1-5
cdr3_aa: CSVAGLDQPQHF
cdr3_nt: TGCAGCGTTGCAGGGCTGGATCAGCCCCAGCATTTT

clone_size: .
d_call: .
v_call: TRBV1
j_call: TRBJ1-2
cdr3_aa: CTSRFSRKTYGYTF
cdr3_nt: TGCACCAGCAGATTCTCGCGAAAGACCTATGGCTACACCTTC

clone_size: .
d_call: .
v_call: TRBV5-4
j_call: TRBJ2-7
cdr3_aa: CASSSPGLHEQYF
cdr3_nt: TGTGCCAGCAGCTCCCCGGGGCTCCACGAGCAGTACTTC

clone_size: .
d_call: TRBD1
v_call: TRBV6-6
j_call: TRBJ2-5
cdr3_aa: CASRGTDREARQYF
cdr3_nt: TGTGCCAGCAGAGGAACGGACAGGGAGGCTCGGCAGTACTTC

clone_size: .
d_call: .
v_call: TRBV30
j_call: TRBJ1-5
cdr3_aa: CAWASGGNQPQHF
cdr3_nt: TGTGCCTGGGCCTCAGGGGGCAATCAGCCCCAGCATTTT

clone_size: .
d_call: .
v_call: TRBV27
j_call: TRBJ2-7
cdr3_aa: CASSLEVTYEQYF
cdr3_nt: TGTGCCAGCAGTTTGGAAGTAACCTACGAGCAGTACTTC

clone_size: .
d_call: .
v_call: TRBV4-1
j_call: TRBJ2-5
cdr3_aa: CASSQDRQYQETQYF
cdr3_nt: TGCGCCAGCAGCCAAGATAGACAGTACCAAGAGACCCAGTACTTC

clone_size: .
d_call: TRBD1
v_call: TRBV6-5
j_call: TRBJ2-7
cdr3_aa: CASRSYTGQHDEQYF
cdr3_nt: TGTGCCAGCAGGTCCTACACGGGACAGCACGACGAGCAGTACTTC

clone_size: .
d_call: .
v_call: TRBV30
j_call: TRBJ1-5
cdr3_aa: CAWETRGGQPQHF
cdr3_nt: TGTGCCTGGGAAACCAGGGGAGGTCAGCCCCAGCATTTT

clone_size: .
d_call: TRBD2
v_call: TRBV4-3
j_call: TRBJ2-3
cdr3_aa: CASSPSGGGGSTDTQYF
cdr3_nt: TGCGCCAGCAGCCCCAGCGGCGGCGGGGGGAGCACAGATACGCAGTATTTT